The clone carrying this T cell receptor beta chain showed up just a few times. Its matching antigen is unknown. The data stem from a study of T cell repertoires in cytomegalovirus infection. Study-wide context: Shared public TCR beta signatures pointed to both CMV infection and a matching HLA type. Study-wide findings and caveats: CMV-specific TCR beta clonotypes restricted by HLA-C dominated the ex vivo response.

One entry per CDR3 protein results from TCRdb running MiXCR on the reads. The sample contains around 170,000 distinct CDR3 sequences, approximately 15% of which appear only once. What was sequenced was PBMCs. The receptor was isolated from a human donor in good health (CMV status not recorded). Some clones in this sample may be carry-over from other donors' samples.

This chain's CDR3 is CASSPGPDGIRLEAFF. The CDR3 DNA follows: TGTGCCAGTAGTCCCGGGCCGGATGGGATACGGTTGGAAGCTTTCTTT. The chain joins TRBV19 to TRBJ1-1; D is uncertain. CDR1 is LNHDA and CDR2 is SQIVND in the germline V gene (reference sequence). V lost 5 bases and J lost 8, with 24 bases in between. The CDR3 contains 16 residues.